The T cell receptor beta chain described here comes from a study of OX40 agonist ivuxolimab in advanced cancers. Study-wide background: Each patient was given ivuxolimab into a vein every 2 weeks, at 0.01 to 10 mg/kg. General study points: Relative to CD4+ cells, CD8+ T cells on average had more expanded clones. Doses of 0.1 to 3.0 mg/kg were accompanied by clonal expansion of CD4+ and CD8+ blood T cells by week 6. Determination of antigen specificity was not performed for the expanded peripheral T cells.

Germline V gives CDR1 GTSNPN, CDR2 SVGIG (reference sequence). The length of the CDR3 is 16 residues. Trimming took 0 bases from V and 4 from J, leaving 18 bases between them. Worth noting for this clone: Antigen unknown.

Assay: immunoSEQ multiplex PCR; the TCRdb copy retains only in-frame clones and omits some. The data contain some 47,000 clones, approximately 79% of them seen just once; the ten biggest clones take up roughly 2%. The specimen was CD4+ or CD8+ T cells sorted from blood, collected in a trial of the OX40 agonist ivuxolimab. This TCR was sampled from an adult with an advanced solid tumor such as melanoma, head and neck, liver or kidney cancer. This chain joins TRBV30 and TRBJ1-2; D possibly corresponds to TRBD1 (5 bases). The CDR3 sequence is CAWSVSGGTGAYGYTF. Here the CDR3 DNA reads TGTGCCTGGAGTGTAAGTGGGGGGACCGGAGCCTATGGCTACACCTTC. The full variable domain, its missing parts supplied by reference TRBV30 and TRBJ1-2, is SQTIHQWPATLVQPVGSPLSLECTVEGTSNPNLYWYRQAAGRGLQLLFYSVGIGQISSEVPQNLSASRPQDRQFILSSKKLLLSDSGFYLCAWSVSGGTGAYGYTFGSGTRLTVV.